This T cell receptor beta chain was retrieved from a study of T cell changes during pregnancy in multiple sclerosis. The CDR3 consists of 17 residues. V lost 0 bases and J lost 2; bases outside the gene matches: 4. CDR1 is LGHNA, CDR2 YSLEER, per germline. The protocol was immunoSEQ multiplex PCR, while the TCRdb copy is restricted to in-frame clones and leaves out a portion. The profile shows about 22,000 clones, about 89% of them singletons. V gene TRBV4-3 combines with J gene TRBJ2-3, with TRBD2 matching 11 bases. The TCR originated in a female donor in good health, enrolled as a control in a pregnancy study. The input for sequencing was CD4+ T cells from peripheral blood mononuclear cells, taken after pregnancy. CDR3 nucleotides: TGCGCCAGCAGCCAAGATATAGCGGGAGGGTTCACAGATACGCAGTATTTT. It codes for CASSQDIAGGFTDTQYF.